The entry below gives a single T cell receptor beta chain sequence along with its context. Its antigen is still unknown. The data belong to a study of T cells in narcolepsy. Study-level background: Healthy controls were enrolled alongside patients with narcolepsy type 1 or type 2. Study-wide findings and caveats: Autoreactive clonotypes reportedly recurred in blood of same and different patients, not controls. Same-patient CSF and blood CD4+ T cell clonotypes included HCRT-specific and TRIB2-specific autoreactive ones.

V gave up 5 bases and J gave up 7 bases; unmatched junction bases: 8. The CDR3 contains 15 residues. Germline CDR1 reads SGHAT; CDR2 reads FQNNGV. Profiled with immunoSEQ multiplex PCR; TCRdb holds only in-frame clones, not every one. The table includes tens of thousands of clones, more than 70% detected once. The chain links TRBV11-2 to TRBJ1-3; 10 nucleotides match TRBD1. The sequence was collected from a human donor with narcolepsy. Sequencing was performed on CD45RA- memory CD4+ T cells from PBMCs. CDR3 residues: CASSPGQGNQNTIYF. The CDR3 DNA reads TGTGCCAGCAGCCCGGGACAGGGGAATCAGAACACCATATATTTT.